The 16 T cell receptor beta chains below were found in one sample sequenced in a study of blood T cell repertoires in COVID-19. Profiled with immunoSEQ multiplex PCR; TCRdb holds only in-frame clones, not every one. The repertoire includes 300,000 to 350,000 clones, approximately 89% of them detected once, and less than 6.5% sits in the top ten. Material: PBMCs or T cells enriched from blood (not recorded which). The source is a man aged 30 to 39 who had recovered from COVID-19.

This clone was counted between two and nine times. This chain links TRBV4-2 with TRBJ1-2; D may be TRBD1 (6 bases). Trimming removed 0 bases from V and 13 bases from J, with 27 bases in between. This CDR3 spans 17 amino acids. Per the germline V gene, CDR1 is LGHNA and CDR2 is YNFKEQ. CDR3 in amino acids: CASSQEGGPDSALYSTF. For the CDR3, the DNA is TGTGCCAGCAGCCAAGAAGGCGGTCCGGACAGCGCGCTTTACTCCACCTTC.

V gene TRBV4-1 combines with J gene TRBJ1-5; 10 nucleotides align to TRBD1. The CDR3 loop spans 15 amino acids. Germline lookup yields CDR1 MGHRA and CDR2 YSYEKL. The V and J ends lost 3 bases and 3 bases, in that order; junction bases with no gene match: 2. CDR3 in DNA: TGCGCCAGCAGCCAGGGACAGGGGTTCAATCAGCCCCAGCATTTT. It codes for CASSQGQGFNQPQHF.

The V and J genes are TRBV2 and TRBJ1-5; 8 bases align to TRBD1. The CDR3 spans 14 residues. Germline CDR1 reads SNHLY; CDR2 reads FYNNEI. Germline trimming cut 4 bases from V and 6 bases from J; bases unmatched to any gene: 5. The chain's CDR3 is CASSADREAQPQHF. CDR3 coding DNA: TGTGCCAGCAGTGCGGACAGGGAAGCTCAGCCCCAGCATTTT.

Concerning this clone itself: Compared with germline, one end of the junction differs, possibly owing to a read error. The V call is TRBV29-1, the J call TRBJ2-7, with TRBD2 matching over 8 bases. The germline CDR1 and CDR2 sequences are SQVTM and ANQGSEA. The CDR3 contains 15 residues. The chain's CDR3 is CSVEVRGGYSYEQYF. DNA for the CDR3: TGCAGCGTAGAAGTTCGGGGGGGCTACTCCTACGAGCAGTACTTC.

The chain has TRBV27 and TRBJ1-2, with D maybe TRBD1 (5 bases). Trimming took off 6 bases at V and 4 bases at J, with 18 bases between the two ends. CDR3 length: 15 residues. CDR1 is MNHEY, CDR2 SMNVEV, per germline (reference sequence). The CDR3 region is CASSYSQGAVYGYTF. The CDR3 region has the DNA TGTGCCAGCAGCTACTCACAAGGGGCAGTCTATGGCTACACCTTC.

V gene TRBV28 combines with J gene TRBJ1-2, with D possibly TRBD1 on 5 matching bases. Germline V gives CDR1 MDHEN, CDR2 SYDVKM. The CDR3 length is 14 residues. Trimming cost V 7 bases and J 0 bases, with 12 bases left between them. In nucleotides, the CDR3 is TGTGCCAGCACCCGACAGACAACTAACTATGGCTACACCTTC. Its translation is CASTRQTTNYGYTF.

About this clone: Other DNA sequences from this sample encode an identical CDR3 as well. The chain uses TRBV9 and TRBJ2-1, with 11 positions matching TRBD1. The CDR3 runs to 15 residues. Looked up from germline, CDR1 is SGDLS and CDR2 is YYNGEE. V lost 4 bases to trimming and J lost 7 bases; unmatched junction nucleotides: 7. The CDR3 DNA reads as TGTGCCAGCAGCCCATGGACAGGGGGCTCAAATGAGCAGTTCTTC. This gives the protein CASSPWTGGSNEQFF.

This clone was seen once. The CDR3 sequence is CASSFAGGYNEQFF. The CDR3 DNA reads as TGTGCCAGCAGTTTTGCGGGGGGGTACAATGAGCAGTTCTTC. This chain uses TRBV27 with TRBJ2-1; 9 nucleotides agree with TRBD2. The CDR3 is made up of 14 amino acids. Germline CDR1 MNHEY, CDR2 SMNVEV (reference sequence). The junction had 1 base not matched to a gene; V was cut back by 3 bases and J by 4 bases.

V and J are TRBV5-1 and TRBJ2-1, with 12 positions matching TRBD2. The germline CDR1 and CDR2 sequences are SGHRS and YFSETQ. Trimming took 4 bases from V and 8 from J; bases not matched to a gene: 7. The CDR3 extends over 15 amino acids. CDR3 amino acids: CASSPLAGGLDEQFF. CDR3 DNA: TGCGCCAGCAGCCCCCTAGCGGGGGGGCTGGATGAGCAGTTCTTC. Looking up the rest from reference TRBV5-1 and TRBJ2-1 gives the full variable domain: KAGVTQTPRYLIKTRGQQVTLSCSPISGHRSVSWYQQTPGQGLQFLFEYFSETQRNKGNFPGRFSGRQFSNSRSEMNVSTLELGDSALYLCASSPLAGGLDEQFFGPGTRLTVL.

This chain joins TRBV27 and TRBJ1-1, with D uncertain. V dropped 6 bases and J dropped 5 bases, with 13 bases sitting between them. Germline V gives CDR1 MNHEY, CDR2 SMNVEV (reference sequence). The CDR3 has 13 residues. The CDR3 loop is CASSGGPGTEAFF. CDR3 DNA sequence: TGTGCCAGCAGCGGTGGGCCTGGGACTGAAGCTTTCTTT.

The chain links TRBV28 to TRBJ2-7; 10 bases align to TRBD1. V lost 6 bases and J lost 6; bases outside the gene matches: 11. The CDR3 is 15 amino acids. The germline V gene encodes CDR1 MDHEN and CDR2 SYDVKM. CDR3 in DNA: TGTGCCAGCAGCCCACCGGGACAGGGGATATCCGAGCAGTACTTC. The encoded protein is CASSPPGQGISEQYF.

The V and J genes are TRBV10-3 and TRBJ2-2; 10 bases are a match to TRBD1. Trimming cost V 10 bases and J 5 bases; bases outside gene matches: 7. The CDR3 consists of 14 residues. Germline lookup yields CDR1 ENHRY and CDR2 SYGVKD. The CDR3 protein is CATQDRGGTGELFF. The CDR3 DNA follows: TGTGCCACCCAGGACAGGGGGGGGACCGGGGAGCTGTTTTTT.

This chain joins TRBV11-2 and TRBJ2-1, with 14 bases matching TRBD2. After removal of 6 bases from V and 7 bases from J, the junction contained 11 bases not matched to a gene. The CDR3 consists of 17 residues. Looked up from germline, CDR1 is SGHAT and CDR2 is FQNNGV. CDR3 amino acids: CASRRTSGGYGGNEQFF. The CDR3 DNA is TGTGCCAGCAGAAGGACTAGCGGGGGGTACGGGGGAAATGAGCAGTTCTTC.

This chain uses TRBV11-2 with TRBJ1-1; 7 bases match TRBD1. The junction had 8 bases not matched to a gene; V was cut back by 4 bases and J by 0 bases. In germline, CDR1 is SGHAT, CDR2 FQNNGV. CDR3 length equals 16 residues. This chain's CDR3 is CASSSGQSLMNTEAFF. CDR3 nucleotides: TGTGCCAGCAGCTCGGGACAGTCACTGATGAACACTGAAGCTTTCTTT.

This chain links TRBV5-1 with TRBJ1-1; D may be TRBD1 (5 bases). Between the trimmed V and J ends, which lost 0 bases and 6 bases, there was a span of 18 bases. CDR1 is SGHRS, CDR2 YFSETQ, per germline. The CDR3 totals 16 residues. CDR3 coding DNA: TGCGCCAGCAGCTTGGGCGTGGCAGGCGCGGGGGCTGAAGCTTTCTTT. Translated, it gives CASSLGVAGAGAEAFF.

This chain joins TRBV7-2 and TRBJ2-3; D not resolved. This CDR3 is 12 amino acids long. V lost 6 bases and J lost 4, with 8 bases in between. The germline V gene has CDR1 SGHTA and CDR2 FQGNSA. CDR3 region: CASSRFADTQYF. In nucleotides, the CDR3 is TGTGCCAGCAGTAGATTCGCAGATACGCAGTATTTT. The whole variable domain, filled in from reference TRBV7-2 and TRBJ2-3, reads GAGVSQSPSNKVTEKGKDVELRCDPISGHTALYWYRQSLGQGLEFLIYFQGNSAPDKSGLPSDRFSAERTGGSVSTLTIQRTQQEDSAVYLCASSRFADTQYFGPGTRLTVL.